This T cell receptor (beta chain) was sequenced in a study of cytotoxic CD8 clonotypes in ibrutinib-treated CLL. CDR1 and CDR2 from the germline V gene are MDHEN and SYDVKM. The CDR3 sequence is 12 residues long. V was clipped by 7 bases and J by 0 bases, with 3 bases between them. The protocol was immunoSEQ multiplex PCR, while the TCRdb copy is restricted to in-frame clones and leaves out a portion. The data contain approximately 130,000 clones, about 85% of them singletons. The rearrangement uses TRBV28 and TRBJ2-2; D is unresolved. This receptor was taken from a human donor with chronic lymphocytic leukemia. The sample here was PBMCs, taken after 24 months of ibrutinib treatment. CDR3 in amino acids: CASKTNTGELFF. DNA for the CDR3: TGTGCCAGCAAGACGAACACCGGGGAGCTGTTTTTT.